One T cell receptor beta chain is described in this entry. This clonotype was counted only a few times. Its binding antigen is unknown. The record has no base qualities; no much larger clone is one base away. Only healthy Caucasian donors were included. The twin cohort comprised three pairs of female monozygotic twins, all aged about 18 to 30 years. Miltenyi CD45RO+ enrichment and human naive T-cell isolation kits were used to isolate memory (CD45RO+) and naive T cells from PBMC. The sample originates from a study of identical twins (dated by TCRdb to the mid-2010s). Notes on the research overall: TCR alpha and beta repertoires from monozygotic twins, unrelated adults of various ages and cord blood were deep-sequenced to test whether fetal clonotypes persist. To rule out contamination, replicate twin experiments were performed at different times with different library preparation protocols. General conclusions and limits of the study: Fewer insertions were carried by abundant cord blood beta clonotypes; a weaker similar trend was observed in young adult naive repertoires, while no such trend was observed in memory repertoires. Because the same donors could not be followed over many years, the conclusions depended on cross-sectional statistical analysis. Compared with coincidental sharing between unrelated individuals, out-of-frame TCR alpha sequences shared between twins showed an excess of sequences with low generation probability. Zero-insertion analyses could be partly confounded by invariant T cells such as MAIT and iNKT, though diverse VJ usage argued against such confounding for most clonotypes. Recombination models systematically underestimated out-of-frame TCR alpha sharing in monozygotic twins but agreed with sharing between unrelated individuals. A weaker excess of twin sharing was found in beta out-of-frame sequences because the signal-to-noise ratio was lowered by fewer shared sequences.

The library came from 5' RACE. For sequencing, an Illumina HiSeq 2000 was employed. A universal primer binding site was added through template switching, and the final cDNA carried a unique molecular identifier so that TCR cDNA molecules could be counted accurately. First-strand cDNA for TCR alpha and beta chains was synthesized from specific primers in the conserved constant-segment region. Each cDNA library was double barcoded, with a SMART-Mk sample barcode plus Illumina barcodes, to control for contamination. TruSeq adapter sequences and Illumina sample barcodes were added in two successive PCR steps. The TCR alpha and beta cDNA libraries were sequenced on the Illumina HiSeq platform using custom primers. As for the authors' bioinformatics: Unique molecular identifiers were extracted from raw reads with MiGEC, and CDR3 positions were determined with MiXCR. For each individual, recombination models were inferred using an EM algorithm with the repgenHMM and IGoR tools. The tcR package in R was used for shared clonotype analysis, with sharing normalized by the product of cloneset sizes. To study raw recombination without the effects of thymic and clonal selection, out-of-frame nonproductive sequences were analyzed. TCRdb ran its own pipeline on the public reads, namely fastp trimming at Q25 and MiXCR clone calling, and kept in-frame beta chains. Rows matching on CDR3 protein sequence are summarized as one entry with the most common DNA and genes. In this record, the V and J calls reflect TCRdb's handling and not the investigators' own analysis. In all, the sample holds 310,000 or so distinct CDR3 sequences, and about 8.1% of those were seen once. The top ten constitute 2.1% of the sample.

The sample was also linked to a second study, of yellow fever vaccine responses in identical twins. As described in the second report: According to the authors, the vaccine-induced T cell response in identical twins seemed to be partly convergent and partly specific to each individual. The study precisely tracked vaccine-responding T cell clones in identical twins.

The specimen was memory (CD45RO+) T cells sorted from blood. The meaning of the sample's cell subset or site label: CD45RO+ enriched T cells. The clonotype comes from a young woman in good health.

In nucleotides, the sequence is TGTGCCAGCAGCTTATGGTCCGGGAGTACCTACAATGAGCAGTTCTTC. This sequence encodes CASSLWSGSTYNEQFF. This receptor chain uses TRBV7-8 and TRBJ2-1; tentative D gene TRBD2, with 6 bases matching. Reading from cysteine to phenylalanine, the CDR3 counts 16 amino acids. Only the CDR3 portion is preserved as DNA: 48 bases, with reading frame beginning at the first base. Trimming costs V 2 bases and J 2 bases, and their ends lie 13 bases apart. The germline V gene specifies SGHVS as CDR1 and FQNEAQ as CDR2.